This T cell receptor (beta chain) originates from a study of T cell clonality in common variable immunodeficiency. This clone was counted only a few times. Its antigen is currently unknown. The sequenced fragment ends 3 residues before the CDR3 boundary, so the rest is inferred from the germline J gene. Notes on the study in general: Links between repertoire features and CVID complications were heterogeneity-limited.

The CDR3 length is 17 residues. The germline gives CDR1 SGHVS, CDR2 FQNEAQ. After removal of 5 bases from V and 5 bases from J, the junction contained 13 bases not matched to a gene. The table came from immunoSEQ multiplex PCR; TCRdb's copy has only in-frame clones and leaves some out. This sample has more than 35,000 clones and no singletons, with 0.9% to 1% in the ten largest. The sequencing input was peripheral blood mononuclear cells. The sequence came from a person between 18 and 75 years old in good health. The chain uses TRBV7-8 and TRBJ1-3, with 9 positions matching TRBD1. The sequenced CDR3 bases are TGTGCCAGCAGCCCTCTCCCCGGGACAGGGAAAAGAAACACC. It translates to CASSPLPGTGKRNT. The whole CDR3 sequence is CASSPLPGTGKRNTIYF.